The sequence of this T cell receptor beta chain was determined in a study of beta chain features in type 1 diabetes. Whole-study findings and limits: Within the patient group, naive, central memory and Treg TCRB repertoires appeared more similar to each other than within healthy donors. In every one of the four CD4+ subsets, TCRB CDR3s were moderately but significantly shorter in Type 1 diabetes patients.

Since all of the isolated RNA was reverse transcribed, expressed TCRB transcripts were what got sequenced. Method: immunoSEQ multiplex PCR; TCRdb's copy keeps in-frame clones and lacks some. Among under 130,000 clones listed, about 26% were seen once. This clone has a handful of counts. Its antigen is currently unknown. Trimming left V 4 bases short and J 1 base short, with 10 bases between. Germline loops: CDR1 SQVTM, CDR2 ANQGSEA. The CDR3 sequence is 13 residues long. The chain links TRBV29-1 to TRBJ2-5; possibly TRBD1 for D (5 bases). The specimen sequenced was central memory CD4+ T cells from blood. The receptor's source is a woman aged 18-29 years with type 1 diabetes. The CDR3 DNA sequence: TGCAGCGTTGGGGGCCCGGGCCAAGAGACCCAGTACTTC. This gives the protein CSVGGPGQETQYF. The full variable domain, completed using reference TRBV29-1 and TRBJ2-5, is SAVISQKPSRDICQRGTSLTIQCQVDSQVTMMFWYRQQPGQSLTLIATANQGSEATYESGFVIDKFPISRPNLTFSTLTVSNMSPEDSSIYLCSVGGPGQETQYFGPGTRLLVL.